The sequence of this TCR beta chain was determined in a study of cytomegalovirus exposure and HLA in healthy donors (dated 2017 in TCRdb). At the level of the whole study: In an earlier analysis of around 540 of the donors, 250 to 350 Gb of sequence data and 90 million to 120 million unique TCR beta sequences from 150 million to 200 million T cells were reported. An early release that covered fewer than 750 HLA-typed donors contained 300 to 350 gigabases of sequencing data and around 80 million unique TCR sequences. Of the roughly 390 genotyped donors, roughly 85% fell in the genetic ancestry cluster associated with self-reported Caucasian donors. The aim of the study was to test whether cataloging public T cell receptors could identify signatures of past pathogen exposure. Using immunosequencing, the study profiled T cell repertoires from 550 to 750 subjects and related those repertoires to cytomegalovirus serostatus. A separate validation cohort of 100 to 150 different subjects was used in addition to the roughly 620-subject first cohort. To predict cytomegalovirus infection status, the study combined high-throughput TCR immunosequencing, statistical association of individual TCRs with disease status, and machine learning. To study patterns of TCR occurrence, a later analysis re-analyzed previously published TCR beta repertoires from more than 550 donors and added high-resolution HLA genotyping. The later analysis used no new phenotypic data to find candidate immune exposures, relying instead on TCR beta sequences and their occurrence across donors. An earlier analysis of some 500 of the donors used high-throughput TCR beta sequencing to judge whether each TCR beta V gene segment behaved as functional or pseudogenic. Donor age, sex, ethnicity and CMV serostatus were collected together with the repertoire data. Genome-wide SNP genotypes for about 65% of the 666 donors were used in a later genetic analysis, which treated that subset as a discovery cohort. All discovery cohort repertoires had been generated on a single sequencing platform. HLA typing covered class I and class II loci at four-digit resolution. The number of typed donors differed by locus: roughly 629-640 for A, B, C, DRB1 and DQB1; 522 for DQA1; 606 for DPA1; and roughly 450 for DPB1. Roughly 5 DR-DQ haplotypes were treated as single units for association and clustering because of strong linkage in the cohort. On average, about 200,000 unique TCR beta nucleotide sequences were sequenced per donor among 398 genotyped donors of the cohort, with roughly 20% of those sequences being non-productive. The research as a whole found: Three of the identified cytomegalovirus-associated TCR beta chains were confirmed in vitro to be specific for cytomegalovirus antigens. According to a later analysis, most CMV-associated TCR beta chains appeared to be HLA-restricted, and the HLA associations seemed to be driven largely by CMV exposure. When HLA alleles, especially DR and DQ, strongly co-occurred, TCR associations were difficult to assign to individual alleles. Linkage disequilibrium might explain the correlated functional status among segregating V segments, but an unknown experimental factor could not be ruled out. In a later analysis, HLA-associated TCR beta chains were found to be more clonally expanded and to have lower generation probabilities than equally common non-associated chains. Broadly in line with IMGT annotations, most TCR beta V segments showed up in productive rearrangements about 87% or about 30% of the time in an earlier analysis of several hundred of the donors. At a false discovery rate of 0.05, a later analysis linked 15,000 to 20,000 TCR beta sequences to specific HLA alleles. The only immune exposure information available for the cohort was CMV serostatus. The 87-base-pair reads could not distinguish some IMGT-functional V segments, including TRBV6-2 and TRBV6-3, so those segments were excluded. Roughly uniform sequencing depth across donors was assumed in presence/absence analyses, although this assumption may not hold. Because counts were too low, 15 or so rarely observed V segments, including chromosome 9 orphons, were excluded from the earlier analysis of roughly 580 of the donors. According to a later analysis, TCR association rates differed among HLA loci, with DRB1 alleles showing the most associated TCRs and HLA-C alleles showing the fewest. According to the authors, the approach could potentially be generalized to other disease states and immunological phenotypes. A cluster of highly shared sequence variants was judged likely to be a technical artifact of the sequencing pipeline. The cohort was sequenced for TCR beta chains only, and without alpha or paired-chain data the features that could be detected were limited. Because HLA typing was unavailable for some donors at each locus, only the typed subset was used in association tests. Compared with the roughly 700-donor mean, donors in an Asian-associated ancestry cluster had fewer N-insertions in productive TCRs, according to a later genetic analysis. A later genetic analysis associated a missense DCLRE1C variant with V-gene and J-gene trimming of TCR beta chains, and an independent cohort replicated the association. A further reported finding was that TCR beta sequences accurately predicted the HLA-A and HLA-B alleles for most subjects in the first cohort. Cytomegalovirus status was reported to be diagnosed by the classifier with high specificity and sensitivity in both the original and validation cohorts. The study gave a list of under 200 TCR beta chains associated with cytomegalovirus. In a later analysis, several top co-occurrence clusters were reported to appear linked to parvovirus B19, influenza, CMV and Epstein-Barr virus. Across donors, most TCR sequences were observed very rarely, whereas some public TCRs were present in many individuals.

About this clone itself: Its antigen is not yet known. No base quality information exists; no much larger clone differs at one position.

Receptor amplification or capture employed the immunoSEQ multiplex PCR assay. For the multiplex PCR, a mixture combining 60 forward primers for TCR Vbeta segments and 13 reverse primers for TCR Jbeta segments was used. The CDR3 region of rearranged TCR beta genes was amplified from genomic DNA by a multiplex PCR assay. On the Illumina HiSeq System, the amplified TCR beta libraries were sequenced as 87-base-pair reads. The authors' analysis ran thus. In a later analysis, 77 million or so unique TCR beta chains were counted across the 500 to 700 repertoires, and about 10 million of these chains were shared by at least two donors. A nearest-neighbor algorithm error-corrected the raw reads and collapsed the reads into unique sequences, merging closely related sequences to remove PCR and sequencing errors. Alignment of CDR3 sequences to IMGT reference sequences was used to assign V, D and J gene segments. Each retained sequence needed at least a six-nucleotide match to both a V gene segment and a J gene segment. A rearrangement was called productive if the CDR3 had no stop codons and remained in frame with V and J, and every other rearrangement was called non-productive. Following IMGT convention, CDR3 was defined as the stretch from the second conserved V-encoded cysteine up to the conserved J-encoded phenylalanine. Sequences without an unambiguous match to a single V gene segment were excluded from the earlier analysis of 500 to 700 of the donors. An earlier analysis of about 590 of the donors classified V segments as functional when productive rearrangements were above 56.7% and as segregating when the standard deviation between donors was above 5%. To diagnose cytomegalovirus status from the catalog of TCR beta chain sequences, a statistical classification framework was built. In a later analysis, TCR nucleotide sequences were compared against IMGT/GENE-DB human TR gene sequences so that V and J genes could be assigned. A later analysis assigned CDR3 sequences and most-parsimonious VDJ recombination scenarios with the TCRdist pipeline. In a later analysis, every TCR beta chain was defined by the combination of its CDR3 amino acid sequence and its V-gene family, and reads without a unique V-gene family were dropped. A later analysis removed several hundred highly shared, low-generation-probability nucleotide sequences to deal with suspected cross-contamination and a sequencing artifact. For each public chain, a later analysis derived a clonal expansion index from normalized ranks of inferred template counts within each repertoire. In a later analysis, generation probabilities were computed with a VDJ recombination model fitted to out-of-frame rearrangements, and the resulting probabilities were checked against IGoR. In a later analysis, hypergeometric tests were used to score TCR-TCR, TCR-HLA and TCR-CMV co-occurrence, with a repertoire-size bias correction applied to TCR pairs. To estimate false discovery rates, a later analysis permuted the HLA or CMV assignments 20 times. In a later analysis, co-occurring TCRs were grouped using DBSCAN, and TCRdist sequence similarity was added for clustering within HLA-allele-positive subsets. Repertoires with fewer than 30,000 or more than 120,000 public chains were left out of co-occurrence clustering, as were about five repertoires with anomalous nucleotide sharing. TCRdb holds this immuneACCESS table with in-frame rearrangements only. Some clones are missing; in checked studies, unresolved V genes explain under half, and the rest has no known cause. The D gene and trimming were derived from the DNA, and the V and J assignments and clone size from that table. The table for this sample lists 100,000 to 150,000 clones; around 73% of them were counted only once. The ten largest make up 1.4% to 1.5% of the sample.

The cohort comprised fewer than 750 healthy bone marrow donors. At the time of sampling, every cohort member was nominally healthy, though immune exposures that went unrecorded were likely present. The donor tested CMV seronegative, placing the donor among the 350 to 400 seronegative members of the cohort. A peripheral blood sample was collected from each donor, and TCR beta sequencing was performed on peripheral blood mononuclear cells. Genomic DNA was extracted from the blood cell samples with the Qiagen DNeasy Blood Extraction Kit. The cysteine opens and the phenylalanine closes a CDR3 of 11 amino acids. Just CDR3 DNA is preserved here, 33 bases in frame from base 1. Trimming takes 8 bases from V and 6 bases from J, and the germline ends sit 8 bases apart. CDR1 and CDR2 were assigned from the germline V gene as KGHSH and LQKENI.

The sequenced sample consisted of PBMCs. This clonotype was obtained from a female donor in good health and CMV-seronegative. Rearrangement joined TRBV18 to TRBJ2-1; a tentative D call is TRBD2 (5 bases match). The CDR3: CASGELNEQFF. The bases are TGTGCCAGCGGGGAGCTCAATGAGCAGTTCTTC.